Listed below are T cell receptor beta chains from one sample, sequenced in a study of response to subunit inactivated influenza vaccine. TCRdb processed the RT-PCR reads anew with MiXCR; each CDR3 protein has one entry. The repertoire holds around 540,000 distinct CDR3 sequences, with approximately 12% as singletons. Sample: PBMCs from blood, taken on the day of vaccination. The receptors come from a man in his forties or fifties who received an inactivated influenza vaccine. CDR3s include the opening cysteine and the closing phenylalanine or tryptophan. D genes are given only for firm matches. Size values are once, few and many counts, or a class for expanded clones, and some rows have none.

V,size,D,J,DNA,CDR3
TRBV6-2/TRBV6-3,NA,NA,TRBJ2-7,TGTGCCAGCAGTTACCGACCCGGGAACTCCTACGAGCAGTACTTC,CASSYRPGNSYEQYF
TRBV15,NA,NA,TRBJ1-4,TGTGCCACCAGCACGAGGCCTGGGACTAATGAAAAACTGTTTTTT,CATSTRPGTNEKLFF
TRBV12-3/TRBV12-4,few,NA,TRBJ2-3,TGTGCCATTAGTGGTAGAAACACAGATACGCAGTATTTT,CAISGRNTDTQYF
TRBV6-1,NA,TRBD1,TRBJ1-3,TGTGCCAGCAGTCCCCCGGACAGGAGAAACACCATATATTTT,CASSPPDRRNTIYF
TRBV7-2,NA,NA,TRBJ2-7,TGTGCCAGCAGCTTCCCCGGTACTACCAACTCCTACGAGCAGTACTTC,CASSFPGTTNSYEQYF
TRBV3-1,few,TRBD2,TRBJ2-7,TGTGCCAGCAGCCAAGATTTCCCGGGACTAGTCCCAAGGCTATCCTACGAGCAGTACTTC,CASSQDFPGLVPRLSYEQYF
TRBV20-1,few,NA,TRBJ2-7,TGCAGTGTCACCCGGGACCCCTTGGTCTACGAGCAGTACTTC,CSVTRDPLVYEQYF
TRBV5-1,NA,NA,TRBJ2-7,TGCGCCAGCAGCTTGGAGGGCGGGACGGGTTCTGGGGAGCAGTACTTC,CASSLEGGTGSGEQYF
TRBV29-1,many,NA,TRBJ1-2,TGCAGCGTTGCCCGAAAGGGACACAGTGAACCGAACTATGGCTACACCTTC,CSVARKGHSEPNYGYTF
TRBV5-6,many,NA,TRBJ2-3,TGTGCCAGCAGCCCAACTAGAGGAGGGAATACGCAGTATTTT,CASSPTRGGNTQYF
TRBV6-5,NA,NA,TRBJ1-5,TGTGCCAGCAGTTTAACAGTTTATAGCAATCAGCCCCAGCATTTT,CASSLTVYSNQPQHF
TRBV19,many,NA,TRBJ2-3,TGTGCCAGTAGTTTAAGAACCACAGATACGCAGTATTTT,CASSLRTTDTQYF
TRBV7-8,NA,NA,TRBJ1-5,TGTGCCAGCAGCTTAGCGCGGACACGACGCACAACCTATCAGCCCCAGCATTTT,CASSLARTRRTTYQPQHF
TRBV29-1,many,NA,TRBJ2-7,TGCAGCGTTGAAGATGTCGGGGGGCAATCCCCCTACGAGCAGTACTTC,CSVEDVGGQSPYEQYF
TRBV9,NA,NA,TRBJ1-1,TGTGCCAGCAGCGTAGAAGACAGAATGAACACTGAAGCTTTCTTT,CASSVEDRMNTEAFF
TRBV4-1,NA,TRBD1,TRBJ1-4,TGCGCCAGCAGCCAAGAAGTGGGACAGCATAATGAAAAACTGTTTTTT,CASSQEVGQHNEKLFF
TRBV7-6,few,TRBD2,TRBJ2-7,TGTGCCAGCAGCTTAGGTGTTAGCGGGGGATACGAGCAGTACTTC,CASSLGVSGGYEQYF
TRBV28,few,NA,TRBJ2-7,TGTGCCAGCAGTTTATCCTTGGGGGCTTCTGACTACGAGCAGTACTTC,CASSLSLGASDYEQYF
TRBV6-1,NA,NA,TRBJ2-7,TGTGCCAGCATGGTTGGGCAGGGCCCCTACGAGCAGTACTTC,CASMVGQGPYEQYF
TRBV7-8,many,NA,TRBJ2-2,TGTGCCAGCATCCCCGGGCGCTGGAGGAACACCGGGGAGCTGTTTTTT,CASIPGRWRNTGELFF
TRBV29-1,few,TRBD2,TRBJ2-1,TGCAGCGTTGATCCGGGGGGGTCCGAGCAGTTCTTC,CSVDPGGSEQFF
TRBV11-1,many,NA,TRBJ2-3,TGTGCCAGCAGCTTAGAGTTCTCGGTTGGCGGTAGCACAGATACGCAGTATTTT,CASSLEFSVGGSTDTQYF
TRBV7-2,NA,NA,TRBJ2-1,TGTGCCAGCAGCTTAGGTAGTCGCGATGAGCAGTTCTTC,CASSLGSRDEQFF
TRBV11-2,few,NA,TRBJ2-2,TGTGCCAGCAGCTTAGGATTCGGGGCCGGGGAGCTGTTTTTT,CASSLGFGAGELFF
TRBV12-3/TRBV12-4,many,NA,TRBJ1-2,TGTGCCAGCAGTCTCCGACGCCTGGCCTATGGCTACACCTTC,CASSLRRLAYGYTF
TRBV7-7,NA,NA,TRBJ2-5,TGTGCTAGCAGCCCAGGTGAAGGTCAAGAGACCCAGTACTTC,CASSPGEGQETQYF
TRBV9,NA,TRBD2,TRBJ2-7,TGTGCCAGCAGCGCGGGAGGCAGCGGATCCTACGAGCAGTACTTC,CASSAGGSGSYEQYF
TRBV12-3/TRBV12-4,few,TRBD2,TRBJ2-1,TGTGCCAGCAACATACTAGCGGGGGGCCTCCTGAGCTCCTACAATGAGCAGTTCTTC,CASNILAGGLLSSYNEQFF
TRBV20-1,many,TRBD2,TRBJ2-2,TGCAGTGCAGCGGGACTGGAGAACACCGGGGAGCTGTTTTTT,CSAAGLENTGELFF
TRBV10-3,NA,NA,TRBJ2-7,TGTGCCATCACAGACCAACCCTACGAGCAGTACTTC,CAITDQPYEQYF
TRBV4-1,few,NA,TRBJ2-6,TGCGCCAGCAGCCAAGACAGGAACAGCAACTCTGGGGCCAACGTCCTGACTTTC,CASSQDRNSNSGANVLTF